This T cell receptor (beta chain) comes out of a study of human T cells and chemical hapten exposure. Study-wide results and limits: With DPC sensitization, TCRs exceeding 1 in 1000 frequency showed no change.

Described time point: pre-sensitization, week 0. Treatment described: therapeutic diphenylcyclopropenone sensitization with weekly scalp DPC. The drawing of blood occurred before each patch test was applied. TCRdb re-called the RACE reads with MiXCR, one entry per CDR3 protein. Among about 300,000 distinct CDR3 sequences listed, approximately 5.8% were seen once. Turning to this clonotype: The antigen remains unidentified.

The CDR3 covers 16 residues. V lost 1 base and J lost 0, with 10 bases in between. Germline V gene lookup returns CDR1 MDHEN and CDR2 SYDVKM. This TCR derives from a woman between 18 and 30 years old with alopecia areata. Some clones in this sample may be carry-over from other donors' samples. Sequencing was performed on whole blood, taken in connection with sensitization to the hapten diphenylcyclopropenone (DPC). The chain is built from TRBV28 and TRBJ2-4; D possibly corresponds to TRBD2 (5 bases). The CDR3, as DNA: TGTGCCAGCAGTTTATCGAGGGCCCCAGCCAAAAACATTCAGTACTTC. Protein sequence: CASSLSRAPAKNIQYF.